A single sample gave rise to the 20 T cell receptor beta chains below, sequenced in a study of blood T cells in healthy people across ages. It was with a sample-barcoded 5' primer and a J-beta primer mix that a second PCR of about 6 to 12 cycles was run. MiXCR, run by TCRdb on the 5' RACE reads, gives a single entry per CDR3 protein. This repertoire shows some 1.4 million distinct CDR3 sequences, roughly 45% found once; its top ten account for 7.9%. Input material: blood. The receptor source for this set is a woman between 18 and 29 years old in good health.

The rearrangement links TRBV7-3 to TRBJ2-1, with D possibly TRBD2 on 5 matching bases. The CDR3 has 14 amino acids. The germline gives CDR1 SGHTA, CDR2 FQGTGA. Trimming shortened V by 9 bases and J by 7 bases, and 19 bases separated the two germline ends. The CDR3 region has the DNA TGTGCCAGTAGCCTAGCCGACGGAAGAAATGAGCAGTTCTTC. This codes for CASSLADGRNEQFF.

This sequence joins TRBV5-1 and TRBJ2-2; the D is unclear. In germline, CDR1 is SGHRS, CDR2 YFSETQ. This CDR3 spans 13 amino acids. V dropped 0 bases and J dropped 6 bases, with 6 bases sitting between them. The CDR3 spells CASSLVVAGELFF. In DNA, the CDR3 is TGCGCCAGCAGCTTGGTAGTGGCCGGGGAGCTGTTTTTT.

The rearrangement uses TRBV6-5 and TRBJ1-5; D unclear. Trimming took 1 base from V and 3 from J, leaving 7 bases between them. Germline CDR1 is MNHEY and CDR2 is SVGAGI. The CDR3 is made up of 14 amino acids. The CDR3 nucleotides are TGTGCCAGCAGTTACTTAGGGTACAATCAGCCCCAGCATTTT. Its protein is CASSYLGYNQPQHF.

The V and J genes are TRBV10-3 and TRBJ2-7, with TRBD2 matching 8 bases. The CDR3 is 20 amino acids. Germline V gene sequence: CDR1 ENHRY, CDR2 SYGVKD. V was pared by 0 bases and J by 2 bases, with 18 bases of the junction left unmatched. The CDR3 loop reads CAISESTSWRGAFTPYEQYF. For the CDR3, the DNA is TGTGCCATCAGTGAGTCCACTAGTTGGCGGGGGGCCTTTACCCCCTACGAGCAGTACTTC.

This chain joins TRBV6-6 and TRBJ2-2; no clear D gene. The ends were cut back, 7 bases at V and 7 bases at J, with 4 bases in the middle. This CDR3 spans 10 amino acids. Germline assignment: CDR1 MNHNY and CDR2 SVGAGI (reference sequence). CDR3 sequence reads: CASIGGELFF. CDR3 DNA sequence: TGTGCCAGCATCGGCGGGGAGCTGTTTTTT.

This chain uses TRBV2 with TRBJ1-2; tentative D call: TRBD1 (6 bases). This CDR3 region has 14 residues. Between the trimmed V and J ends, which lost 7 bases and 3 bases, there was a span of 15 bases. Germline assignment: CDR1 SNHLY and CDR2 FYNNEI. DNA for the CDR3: TGTGCCAGCATGTGGGGGGGCTTTGACTATGGCTACACCTTC. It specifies CASMWGGFDYGYTF.

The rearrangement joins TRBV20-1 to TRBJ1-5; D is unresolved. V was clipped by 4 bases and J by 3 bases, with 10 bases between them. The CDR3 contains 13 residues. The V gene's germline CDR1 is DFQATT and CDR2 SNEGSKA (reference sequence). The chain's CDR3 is CSAISTFNQPQHF. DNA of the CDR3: TGCAGTGCTATTTCGACTTTCAATCAGCCCCAGCATTTT.

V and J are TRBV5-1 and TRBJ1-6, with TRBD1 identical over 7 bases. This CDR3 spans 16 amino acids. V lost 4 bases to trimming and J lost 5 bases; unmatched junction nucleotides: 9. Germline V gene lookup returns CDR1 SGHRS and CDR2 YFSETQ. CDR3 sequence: CASSTRRQGDNSPLHF. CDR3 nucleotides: TGCGCCAGCAGCACCCGCAGACAGGGCGATAATTCACCCCTCCACTTT.

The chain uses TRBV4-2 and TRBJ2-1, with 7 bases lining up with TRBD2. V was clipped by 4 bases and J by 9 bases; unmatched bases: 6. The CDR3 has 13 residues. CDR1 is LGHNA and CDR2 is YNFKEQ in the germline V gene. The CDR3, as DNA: TGTGCCAGCAGCCCAGGGAGGGTAGGTGAGCAGTTCTTC. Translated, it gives CASSPGRVGEQFF.

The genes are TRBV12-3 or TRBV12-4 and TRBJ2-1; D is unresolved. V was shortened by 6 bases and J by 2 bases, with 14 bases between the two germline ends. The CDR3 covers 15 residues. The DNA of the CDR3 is TGTGCCAGCAGCCCCGGAGTAAGCGCCTACAATGAGCAGTTCTTC. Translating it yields CASSPGVSAYNEQFF.

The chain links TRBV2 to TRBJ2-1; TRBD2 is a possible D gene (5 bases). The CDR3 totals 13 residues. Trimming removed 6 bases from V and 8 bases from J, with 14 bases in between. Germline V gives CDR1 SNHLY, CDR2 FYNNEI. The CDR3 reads CASRHYSSDEQFF. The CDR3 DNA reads TGTGCCAGCAGGCACTACAGTAGCGATGAGCAGTTCTTC.

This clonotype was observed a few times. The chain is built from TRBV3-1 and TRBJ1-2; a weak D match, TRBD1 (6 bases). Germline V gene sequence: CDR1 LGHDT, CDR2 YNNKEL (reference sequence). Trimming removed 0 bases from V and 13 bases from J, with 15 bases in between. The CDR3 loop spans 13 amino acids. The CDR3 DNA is TGTGCCAGCAGCCAAGAACGTCGGGGGCCCTCCACCTTC. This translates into CASSQERRGPSTF.

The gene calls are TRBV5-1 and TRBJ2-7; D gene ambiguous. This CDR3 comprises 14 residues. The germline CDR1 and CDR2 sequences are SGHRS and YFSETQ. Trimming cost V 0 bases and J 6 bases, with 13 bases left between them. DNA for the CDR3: TGCGCCAGCAGCTTGGTCTTTGGTGCAGGCGAGCAGTACTTC. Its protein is CASSLVFGAGEQYF.

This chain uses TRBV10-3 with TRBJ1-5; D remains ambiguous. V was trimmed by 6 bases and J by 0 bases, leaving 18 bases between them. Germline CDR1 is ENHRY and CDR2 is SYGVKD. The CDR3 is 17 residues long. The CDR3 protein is CAIRVDLRDYSNQPQHF. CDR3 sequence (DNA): TGTGCCATCAGGGTCGACTTACGAGATTATAGCAATCAGCCCCAGCATTTT.

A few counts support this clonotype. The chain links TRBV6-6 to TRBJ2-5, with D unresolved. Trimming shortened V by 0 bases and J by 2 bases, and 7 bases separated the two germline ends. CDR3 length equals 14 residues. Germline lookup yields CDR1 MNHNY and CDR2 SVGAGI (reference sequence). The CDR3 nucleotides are TGTGCCAGCAGTTACTCAACCCAACAAGAGACCCAGTACTTC. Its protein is CASSYSTQQETQYF.

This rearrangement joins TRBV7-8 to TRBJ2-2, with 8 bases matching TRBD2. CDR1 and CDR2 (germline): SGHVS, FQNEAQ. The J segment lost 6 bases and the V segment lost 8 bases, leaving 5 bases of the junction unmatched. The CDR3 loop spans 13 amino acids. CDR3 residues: CASLSGGSGELFF. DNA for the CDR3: TGTGCCAGCCTCAGCGGGGGATCCGGGGAGCTGTTTTTT.

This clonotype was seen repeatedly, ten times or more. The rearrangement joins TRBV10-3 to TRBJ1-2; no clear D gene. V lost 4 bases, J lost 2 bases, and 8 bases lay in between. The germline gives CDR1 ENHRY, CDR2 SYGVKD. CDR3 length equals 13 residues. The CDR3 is CAISANGNYGYTF. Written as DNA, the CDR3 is TGTGCCATCAGTGCGAACGGGAACTATGGCTACACCTTC.

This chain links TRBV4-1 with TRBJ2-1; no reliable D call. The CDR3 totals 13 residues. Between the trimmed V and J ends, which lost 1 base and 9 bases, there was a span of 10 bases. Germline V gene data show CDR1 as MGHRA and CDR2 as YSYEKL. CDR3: CASSQGHTREQFF. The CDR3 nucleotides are TGCGCCAGCAGCCAAGGCCATACCCGTGAGCAGTTCTTC.

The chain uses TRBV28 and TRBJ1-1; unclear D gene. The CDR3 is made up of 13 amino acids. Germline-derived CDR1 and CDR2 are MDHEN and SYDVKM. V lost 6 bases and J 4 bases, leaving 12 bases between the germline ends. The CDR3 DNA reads TGTGCCAGCAGAGGCCGTTCAAGCACTGAAGCTTTCTTT. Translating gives CASRGRSSTEAFF.

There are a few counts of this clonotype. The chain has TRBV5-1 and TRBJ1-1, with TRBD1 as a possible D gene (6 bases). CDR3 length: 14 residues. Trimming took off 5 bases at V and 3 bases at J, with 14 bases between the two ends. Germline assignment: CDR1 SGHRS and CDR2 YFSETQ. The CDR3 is CASSRQGIYTEAFF. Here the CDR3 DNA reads TGCGCCAGCAGTCGGCAGGGGATTTACACTGAAGCTTTCTTT.